Here is one T cell receptor (beta chain) with its context. The data derive from a study of blood T cell repertoires in COVID-19. Germline CDR1 and CDR2: SGHRS and YFSETQ. Unmatched junction bases numbered 13, after V lost 4 bases and J lost 5 bases. The CDR3 covers 16 residues. Under the authors' procedure: Estimation of nucleated cell counts relied on the amplification of reference gene primers. Libraries were prepared by immunoSEQ multiplex PCR; TCRdb keeps only in-frame clonotypes and omits some of them. The V and J calls and clone size were taken over from that table, and D and trimming were inferred from the DNA. The sample has around 100,000 clones; approximately 90% are singletons.

Sequences were obtained from peripheral blood. This TCR derives from a human donor with active COVID-19. The donor label of this sample is uncertain. The rearrangement joins TRBV5-1 to TRBJ2-5, with 8 bases lining up with TRBD1. This CDR3 reads CASSPRRDRGRETQYF. For the CDR3, the DNA is TGCGCCAGCAGCCCCAGGCGAGACAGGGGACGGGAGACCCAGTACTTC.